In its sample, the clone carrying this T cell receptor beta chain was seen a few times. The sample originates from a study of T cells after yellow fever vaccination. The TCR cDNA carried a universal primer site and UMIs from 5'RACE template switching. TCRdb fed the 5' RACE reads into MiXCR, producing one record per CDR3 protein. Among 250,000 to 400,000 distinct CDR3 sequences listed, approximately 4% were seen once. V was clipped by 5 bases and J by 8 bases, with 13 bases between them. The germline gives CDR1 DFQATT, CDR2 SNEGSKA (reference sequence). CDR3 length equals 12 residues. The chain combines TRBV20-1 with TRBJ1-5, with a tentative D call TRBD1 (5 bases). The material was PBMCs, obtained 5 days after the yellow fever booster vaccination. The sequence derives from a man younger than 35 who received the YFV17D yellow fever vaccine. The DNA for the CDR3 is TGCAGTGCTGTCGGGGGTTATGAGCCCCAGCATTTT. It specifies CSAVGGYEPQHF.